The 18 T cell receptor beta chains listed next were all sequenced from one sample in a study of graft-versus-host responses after intestinal transplantation. TCRdb keeps only in-frame clones here, not all; method: immunoSEQ multiplex PCR. Of some 45,000 clones listed, more than 85% are singletons. The source material was PBMCs, sampled 524 days after transplant. The receptors here all came from a human patient who received an intestinal transplant, so some T cells may come from the graft donor.

This clone is a singleton in its sample. This same CDR3 is encoded by further DNA sequences in the sample. This CDR3 reads CASSPQQANYGYTF. DNA of the CDR3: TGTGCCAGCTCACCTCAACAGGCCAACTATGGCTACACCTTC. The chain carries TRBV18 and TRBJ1-2; D may be TRBD1 (5 bases). CDR1 and CDR2 (germline): KGHSH, LQKENI. The CDR3 runs to 14 residues. The V end was cut by 3 bases, the J end by 2 bases, with 10 bases between.

The chain links TRBV2 to TRBJ2-1; the match to TRBD2 covers 7 bases. V was pared by 6 bases and J by 5 bases, with 10 bases of the junction left unmatched. In germline, CDR1 is SNHLY, CDR2 FYNNEI. This CDR3 has 15 residues. The DNA for the CDR3 is TGTGCCAGCAGGAAAGGGAGGGGTCTGGACAATGAGCAGTTCTTC. Amino acids: CASRKGRGLDNEQFF.

V and J are TRBV9 and TRBJ1-5, with D tentatively TRBD1 (6 bases). The germline V gene has CDR1 SGDLS and CDR2 YYNGEE. The CDR3 has 22 amino acids. V was pared by 0 bases and J by 3 bases, with 31 bases between. The CDR3 sequence: CASSVVGVEGEGHPSINQPQHF. As DNA, the CDR3 is TGTGCCAGCAGCGTAGTAGGGGTTGAGGGGGAGGGTCATCCCTCAATCAATCAGCCCCAGCATTTT. Combining the CDR3 with reference TRBV9 and TRBJ1-5 gives the whole variable domain DSGVTQTPKHLITATGQRVTLRCSPRSGDLSVYWYQQSLDQGLQFLIQYYNGEERAKGNILERFSAQQFPDLHSELNLSSLELGDSALYFCASSVVGVEGEGHPSINQPQHFGDGTRLSIL.

The chain carries TRBV6-1 and TRBJ2-3, with TRBD1 matching 8 bases. This CDR3 contains 15 residues. V lost 6 bases to trimming and J lost 3 bases; unmatched junction nucleotides: 8. Germline V lookup: CDR1 MNHNS, CDR2 SASEGT. The CDR3 nucleotides read TGTGCCAGCAGCGTCTCCGGGACAGGTACAGATACGCAGTATTTT. It codes for CASSVSGTGTDTQYF.

This chain uses TRBV5-1 with TRBJ1-5; no clear D gene. The V end was cut by 3 bases, the J end by 6 bases, with 10 bases between. The CDR3 has 13 amino acids. Germline-derived CDR1 and CDR2 are SGHRS and YFSETQ. The CDR3 spells CASSYSDGQPQHF. Here the CDR3 DNA reads TGCGCCAGCAGCTACTCTGACGGTCAGCCCCAGCATTTT.

V usage is TRBV5-1 and J usage is TRBJ2-1; D is perhaps TRBD1 (7 bases). Trimming took off 1 base at V and 1 base at J, with 9 bases between the two ends. Germline V gives CDR1 SGHRS, CDR2 YFSETQ. This CDR3 is built from 15 residues. Here the CDR3 DNA reads TGCGCCAGCAGCTTGTCAGGGGGGTCCTACAATGAGCAGTTCTTC. It specifies CASSLSGGSYNEQFF.

V usage is TRBV7-8 and J usage is TRBJ2-5, with 7 bases matching TRBD1. This CDR3 is built from 14 residues. CDR1 is SGHVS and CDR2 is FQNEAQ in the germline V gene. The V and J ends lost 3 bases and 1 base, in that order; junction bases with no gene match: 2. The DNA for the CDR3 is TGTGCCAGCAGCTTGAGGGACAGCCAAGAGACCCAGTACTTC. This gives the protein CASSLRDSQETQYF.

The chain joins TRBV6-1 to TRBJ2-5; 10 nucleotides line up with TRBD2. The CDR3 sequence is 17 residues long. Germline loops: CDR1 MNHNS, CDR2 SASEGT. V dropped 4 bases and J dropped 5; count of bases not matched to a gene: 13. CDR3 DNA: TGTGCCAGCAGTGGTCGAAGGGCTAGCGGGAGTCGGGAGACCCAGTACTTC. Translated, it gives CASSGRRASGSRETQYF.

V usage is TRBV6-5 and J usage is TRBJ2-7; possible D gene TRBD2, 6 bases. The ends were cut back, 11 bases at V and 7 bases at J, with 15 bases in the middle. The CDR3 covers 11 residues. Germline CDR1 reads MNHEY; CDR2 reads SVGAGI. CDR3 amino acids: CAAESGGEQYF. The DNA of the CDR3 is TGTGCCGCCGAGAGTGGGGGGGAGCAGTACTTC.

The chain combines TRBV11-1 with TRBJ2-1; possibly TRBD2 for D (6 bases). This CDR3 comprises 15 residues. The ends were cut back, 0 bases at V and 12 bases at J, with 18 bases in the middle. Per the germline V gene, CDR1 is SGHAT and CDR2 is FQDESV (reference sequence). CDR3 DNA sequence: TGTGCCAGCAGCTTAGCGCGTGGGGGGATCGGAGGGCAGTTCTTC. This sequence encodes CASSLARGGIGGQFF. The variable domain in full, with the rest retrieved from reference TRBV11-1 and TRBJ2-1, is EAEVAQSPRYKITEKSQAVAFWCDPISGHATLYWYRQILGQGPELLVQFQDESVVDDSQLPKDRFSAERLKGVDSTLKIQPAELGDSAMYLCASSLARGGIGGQFFGPGTRLTVL.

This clone showed up just once. The V and J genes are TRBV4-2 and TRBJ2-5, with 9 bases aligning to TRBD1. Judging by the DNA end, TRBJ2-7 fits better; the J call may be wrong. This CDR3 region has 15 residues. The V gene's germline CDR1 is LGHNA and CDR2 YNFKEQ. The CDR3 sequence: CASSPRGQGLYEQYF. Written as DNA, the CDR3 is TGTGCCAGCAGCCCCCGGGGACAGGGTCTCTACGAGCAGTACTTC.

The J gene is TRBJ2-3, the V gene TRBV7-9; TRBD2 matches 10 bases. From germline, CDR1 is SEHNR and CDR2 FQNEAQ (reference sequence). The CDR3 spans 15 residues. Trimming removed 1 base from V and 5 bases from J; junction bases left unmatched: 3. This CDR3 is CASSLGRLAGDTQYF. The CDR3 DNA follows: TGTGCCAGCAGCTTAGGAAGACTAGCGGGAGATACGCAGTATTTT.

The chain links TRBV5-1 to TRBJ2-7; D is undetermined. V lost 5 bases and J lost 2, with 5 bases in between. CDR3 length: 11 amino acids. CDR1 is SGHRS, CDR2 YFSETQ, per germline. The CDR3 reads CASRSTYEQYF. The DNA for the CDR3 is TGCGCCAGCAGGTCAACCTACGAGCAGTACTTC.

The V and J genes are TRBV19 and TRBJ2-1; the D is unclear. With 7 bases removed from V and 9 bases from J, the gap between germline ends came to 10 bases. This CDR3 has 11 amino acids. Germline CDR1 LNHDA, CDR2 SQIVND (reference sequence). CDR3 sequence: CASIWGGEQFF. The CDR3 DNA reads TGTGCCAGTATCTGGGGTGGTGAGCAGTTCTTC.

This clone occurred once. This rearrangement joins TRBV5-4 to TRBJ2-7; the match to TRBD1 covers 10 bases. This CDR3 spans 13 amino acids. Trimming took 9 bases from V and 2 from J; bases not matched to a gene: 5. Germline CDR1 is SGHNT and CDR2 is YYREEE (reference sequence). In DNA form, the CDR3 reads TGTGCCACCGGGACAGGGGAGGCCTACGAGCAGTACTTC. Translated, it gives CATGTGEAYEQYF.

The V and J genes are TRBV5-6 and TRBJ2-7; D is uncertain. CDR3 size: 14 residues. V dropped 0 bases and J dropped 1 base, with 8 bases sitting between them. Per germline, CDR1 SGHDT and CDR2 YYEEEE. CDR3 nucleotides: TGTGCCAGCAGCTTGGCGGGCAGTTCCTACGAGCAGTACTTC. Amino acids: CASSLAGSSYEQYF.

The chain couples TRBV28 to TRBJ2-7; TRBD1 agrees at 9 bases. Germline lookup yields CDR1 MDHEN and CDR2 SYDVKM. V lost 6 bases to trimming and J lost 4 bases; unmatched junction nucleotides: 10. The CDR3 covers 15 residues. CDR3 sequence (DNA): TGTGCCAGCAGCAGGGGACAGGGTATATATTACGAGCAGTACTTC. Translating gives CASSRGQGIYYEQYF. Complete variable domain (other parts from reference TRBV28 and TRBJ2-7): DVKVTQSSRYLVKRTGEKVFLECVQDMDHENMFWYRQDPGLGLRLIYFSYDVKMKEKGDIPEGYSVSREKKERFSLILESASTNQTSMYLCASSRGQGIYYEQYFGPGTRLTVT.

V is TRBV27 and J is TRBJ2-3; the match to TRBD2 covers 10 bases. The ends lost 6 bases at V and 1 base at J; junction bases unmatched: 4. Germline CDR1 and CDR2: MNHEY and SMNVEV (reference sequence). The CDR3 extends over 15 amino acids. CDR3 in DNA: TGTGCCAGCAGCAAGGGGACTAGCGGCACAGATACGCAGTATTTT. This codes for CASSKGTSGTDTQYF.